The 28 T cell receptor beta chains below all came from one sample that was sequenced in a study of early stage breast cancer tumors. Only in-frame clones appear in the TCRdb table, and some are missing; sequencing was by immunoSEQ multiplex PCR. This table has about 38,000 clones, over 70% appearing once. The sequenced material came from blood. Receptors were obtained from a person in their sixties with breast cancer.

The rearrangement links TRBV25-1 to TRBJ1-4, with a tentative D call TRBD1 (6 bases). Germline CDR1 MGHDK, CDR2 SYGVNS. The CDR3 contains 13 residues. Deletions cut 8 bases from V and 3 bases from J, with 10 bases between. In DNA form, the CDR3 reads TGTGCCAGCTTGGGGGCAGCTAATGAAAAACTGTTTTTT. This sequence encodes CASLGAANEKLFF.

This chain links TRBV6-1 with TRBJ1-1; tentatively, D is TRBD1 (5 bases). V was pared by 6 bases and J by 0 bases, with 8 bases between. This CDR3 comprises 13 residues. From germline, CDR1 is MNHNS and CDR2 SASEGT. In DNA, the CDR3 is TGTGCCAGCAGGGGACTCTTGAACACTGAAGCTTTCTTT. As protein: CASRGLLNTEAFF.

The chain joins TRBV19 to TRBJ2-3; no reliable D call. Looked up from germline, CDR1 is LNHDA and CDR2 is SQIVND (reference sequence). The CDR3 spans 16 residues. V was cut by 5 bases and J by 0 bases, with 15 bases left in between. This chain's CDR3 is CASSPHIERSTDTQYF. CDR3 DNA sequence: TGTGCCAGTAGTCCCCACATAGAACGAAGCACAGATACGCAGTATTTT.

The J gene is TRBJ1-5, the V gene TRBV7-2; TRBD1 matches 7 bases. Germline V gives CDR1 SGHTA, CDR2 FQGNSA. CDR3 length equals 12 residues. Trimming cost V 7 bases and J 6 bases; bases outside gene matches: 3. The CDR3 loop reads CASTHRGQPQHF. The DNA of the CDR3 is TGTGCCAGCACCCACAGGGGTCAGCCCCAGCATTTT.

This chain connects TRBV5-8 to TRBJ2-1; 9 bases agree with TRBD2. The CDR3 is made up of 16 amino acids. Unmatched junction bases numbered 5, after V lost 4 bases and J lost 0 bases. Germline CDR1 SGHTS, CDR2 YDEGEE. The CDR3 here is CASSRGLAASYNEQFF. In DNA, the CDR3 is TGTGCCAGCAGCCGGGGACTAGCCGCCTCCTACAATGAGCAGTTCTTC.

CDR3 DNA: TGTGCCAGCAGTTACAACGGGGGACAGCCCCAGCATTTT. Its protein is CASSYNGGQPQHF. The V gene is TRBV6-5, the J gene TRBJ1-5; TRBD1 might be the D (5 bases). This CDR3 has 13 residues. From germline, CDR1 is MNHEY and CDR2 SVGAGI. V shed 2 bases and J shed 7 bases, with 9 bases lying between them.

The V and J genes are TRBV6-1 and TRBJ2-5; 7 bases line up with TRBD2. This CDR3 has 14 residues. Per germline, CDR1 MNHNS and CDR2 SASEGT. After removal of 6 bases from V and 5 bases from J, the junction contained 9 bases not matched to a gene. The CDR3 here is CASSPGAGAETQYF. The CDR3 nucleotides read TGTGCCAGCAGCCCCGGGGCGGGAGCGGAGACCCAGTACTTC.

This sequence joins TRBV7-6 and TRBJ2-3; D call uncertain. The CDR3 covers 15 residues. Per germline, CDR1 SGHVS and CDR2 FNYEAQ. The ends were cut back, 4 bases at V and 3 bases at J, with 14 bases in the middle. CDR3 DNA sequence: TGTGCCAGCAGCTCTCAGGCGGTTGGAACAGATACGCAGTATTTT. This sequence encodes CASSSQAVGTDTQYF.

The chain recombines TRBV28 with TRBJ1-2; 10 bases agree with TRBD1. V lost 6 bases, J lost 7 bases, and 14 bases stayed unmatched. There are 16 residues in the CDR3. Germline lookup yields CDR1 MDHEN and CDR2 SYDVKM. DNA of the CDR3: TGTGCCAGCAGAGCTTTCATGGGACAGGGGTCTTCTGGCTACACCTTC. This sequence encodes CASRAFMGQGSSGYTF.

This clone was picked up one time. This chain joins TRBV4-1 and TRBJ2-3, with D uncertain. CDR3 size: 15 residues. CDR1 is MGHRA and CDR2 is YSYEKL in the germline V gene. V lost 0 bases and J lost 4, with 11 bases in between. This CDR3 is CASSQDYGLADTQYF. The CDR3 DNA is TGCGCCAGCAGCCAAGATTATGGGCTAGCAGATACGCAGTATTTT.

V and J are TRBV4-1 and TRBJ1-2; D unclear. This CDR3 spans 13 amino acids. The germline gives CDR1 MGHRA, CDR2 YSYEKL. V lost 0 bases to trimming and J lost 9 bases, with 11 bases between them. The CDR3: CASSQDSVASYTF. Here the CDR3 DNA reads TGCGCCAGCAGCCAAGATTCGGTGGCTAGCTACACCTTC.

This sequence joins TRBV11-3 and TRBJ2-1; D might be TRBD1 (6 bases). The CDR3 loop spans 14 amino acids. The V gene lost 4 bases and the J gene lost 7 bases, with 14 bases spanning the gap. The germline V gene has CDR1 SGHNT and CDR2 YENEEA. CDR3 loop: CASSSTGVGNEQFF. The CDR3 DNA sequence: TGTGCCAGCAGCTCGACAGGAGTCGGGAATGAGCAGTTCTTC.

The chain joins TRBV5-8 to TRBJ1-3, with TRBD1 matching 7 bases. The J segment lost 2 bases and the V segment lost 5 bases, leaving 10 bases of the junction unmatched. The CDR3 is 16 residues long. CDR1 is SGHTS, CDR2 YDEGEE, per germline. The DNA of the CDR3 is TGTGCCAGCAGTAAGAGTGGGACAGAACCTGGAAACACCATATATTTT. It is translated as CASSKSGTEPGNTIYF.

V gene TRBV4-1 combines with J gene TRBJ2-6; D is perhaps TRBD1 (5 bases). V gave up 1 base and J gave up 3 bases, with 13 bases separating them. From germline, CDR1 is MGHRA and CDR2 YSYEKL. The CDR3 consists of 17 residues. CDR3 protein: CASSQVGPGLGANVLTF. CDR3 in DNA: TGCGCCAGCAGCCAAGTGGGGCCAGGGCTTGGGGCCAACGTCCTGACTTTC.

The gene calls are TRBV18 and TRBJ2-1; unclear D gene. Germline CDR1 and CDR2: KGHSH and LQKENI. The CDR3 length is 13 residues. Trimming cost V 4 bases and J 5 bases, with 9 bases left between them. The CDR3 here is CASSLQANNEQFF. The CDR3 DNA reads TGTGCCAGCTCACTTCAGGCTAACAATGAGCAGTTCTTC.

This clone was counted once. The rearrangement joins TRBV6-6 to TRBJ1-2; D is perhaps TRBD1 (5 bases). The CDR3 has 16 amino acids. The germline V gene has CDR1 MNHNY and CDR2 SVGAGI (reference sequence). V was pared by 2 bases and J by 4 bases, with 17 bases between. As DNA, the CDR3 is TGTGCCAGCAGTTACACCCCCCGCGGGGGTACCTATGGCTACACCTTC. This sequence encodes CASSYTPRGGTYGYTF.

The chain employs TRBV2 and TRBJ2-7, with 8 bases matching TRBD1. The germline gives CDR1 SNHLY, CDR2 FYNNEI. This CDR3 comprises 14 residues. With 7 bases clipped from V and 5 bases from J, the junction kept 10 bases outside the gene matches. CDR3: CASTRRDRINEQYF. The CDR3, as DNA: TGTGCCAGCACTAGAAGGGACAGGATTAACGAGCAGTACTTC.

The rearrangement links TRBV6-1 to TRBJ2-3, with D perhaps TRBD1 or TRBD2 (5 bases each). The V gene lost 2 bases and the J gene lost 1 base, with 7 bases spanning the gap. Per germline, CDR1 MNHNS and CDR2 SASEGT. The length of the CDR3 is 14 residues. For the CDR3, the DNA is TGTGCCAGCAGTGAACAGGGACGCACAGATACGCAGTATTTT. Protein product: CASSEQGRTDTQYF.

V gene TRBV6-6 combines with J gene TRBJ1-2; no clear D gene. Trimming removed 8 bases at V and 5 bases at J, with 9 bases between. The CDR3 length is 11 residues. CDR1 and CDR2 (germline): MNHNY, SVGAGI (reference sequence). This CDR3 is CASYGGYGYTF. Here the CDR3 DNA reads TGTGCCAGCTATGGAGGTTATGGCTACACCTTC.

This clone was detected only once. The chain couples TRBV5-6 to TRBJ1-5; D is ambiguous. The V gene lost 3 bases and the J gene lost 6 bases, with 13 bases spanning the gap. Per the germline V gene, CDR1 is SGHDT and CDR2 is YYEEEE. There are 14 residues in the CDR3. CDR3 DNA: TGTGCCAGCAGCTCGTCTCGCACATCTCAGCCCCAGCATTTT. It codes for CASSSSRTSQPQHF.

The chain employs TRBV6-6 and TRBJ2-5, with a weak D call TRBD2 (8 bases). The tail of the sequence fits TRBJ2-7 better, so the J call may be wrong. Germline CDR1 and CDR2: MNHNY and SVGAGI (reference sequence). The CDR3 spans 15 residues. CDR3 residues: CASSNPGGTAYEQYF. The CDR3 bases are TGTGCCAGCAGTAATCCGGGGGGGACAGCTTACGAGCAGTACTTC.

There are a few counts of this clone. The chain carries TRBV4-1 and TRBJ1-4; 9 nucleotides align to TRBD1. Germline loops: CDR1 MGHRA, CDR2 YSYEKL. V dropped 1 base and J dropped 16; count of bases not matched to a gene: 13. CDR3 length: 15 amino acids. The CDR3 reads CASSQVHGQGLIQFF. CDR3 sequence (DNA): TGCGCCAGCAGCCAAGTCCATGGACAGGGGCTAATTCAGTTTTTT.

This chain joins TRBV7-9 and TRBJ2-2, with D possibly TRBD1 on 6 matching bases. Between the trimmed V and J ends, which lost 0 bases and 7 bases, there was a span of 15 bases. The CDR3 spans 16 residues. Germline V gives CDR1 SEHNR, CDR2 FQNEAQ (reference sequence). The CDR3 DNA follows: TGTGCCAGCAGCTTAGCGCTATCAGGGGAAAGCGGGGAGCTGTTTTTT. This translates into CASSLALSGESGELFF.

The chain joins TRBV19 to TRBJ2-1; 12 bases line up with TRBD1. Germline lookup yields CDR1 LNHDA and CDR2 SQIVND (reference sequence). The V gene end was trimmed by 10 bases and the J gene end by 3 bases; junction bases not matched to a gene: 4. The CDR3 totals 14 residues. The CDR3 reads CATGTGGLYNEQFF. Here the CDR3 DNA reads TGTGCCACCGGGACAGGGGGCCTCTACAATGAGCAGTTCTTC.

This clone was seen just once. The chain has TRBV29-1 and TRBJ2-1, with TRBD2 identical over 7 bases. From germline, CDR1 is SQVTM and CDR2 ANQGSEA. The CDR3 runs 13 residues. V was pared by 7 bases and J by 2 bases, with 5 bases of the junction left unmatched. The CDR3, as DNA: TGCAGCGGGGGGAGGGCCACCTACAATGAGCAGTTCTTC. It yields the protein CSGGRATYNEQFF.

This clone was seen only once. The J gene is TRBJ2-7, the V gene TRBV4-2, with 11 bases that match TRBD2. CDR1 and CDR2 from the germline V gene are LGHNA and YNFKEQ. V lost 0 bases to trimming and J lost 2 bases; unmatched junction nucleotides: 3. The CDR3 is made up of 16 amino acids. The CDR3 loop reads CASSQEGTSGAYEQYF. The CDR3, as DNA: TGTGCCAGCAGCCAAGAAGGGACTAGCGGAGCCTACGAGCAGTACTTC.

J is TRBJ2-1 and V is TRBV5-1; 9 bases map to TRBD1. The CDR3 is 16 amino acids. Germline V gene data show CDR1 as SGHRS and CDR2 as YFSETQ. Losses at the gene ends were 4 bases for V and 6 bases for J; bases not matched to a gene: 11. The CDR3 loop reads CASSPGGTGPFNEQFF. The DNA for the CDR3 is TGCGCCAGCAGCCCAGGGGGGACAGGGCCTTTCAATGAGCAGTTCTTC.

The chain employs TRBV5-6 and TRBJ2-2; 9 positions agree with TRBD2. Germline V gene lookup returns CDR1 SGHDT and CDR2 YYEEEE. This CDR3 is built from 15 residues. Trimming removed 0 bases from V and 5 bases from J; junction bases left unmatched: 2. The CDR3 loop is CASSLGLAGTGELFF. CDR3 nucleotides: TGTGCCAGCAGCTTGGGGCTAGCGGGGACCGGGGAGCTGTTTTTT.